This is a list of T cell receptor beta chains from one sample in a study of regulatory T cells in long-lasting Graves disease. From the multiplex PCR reads, TCRdb called clonotypes with MiXCR, one entry per CDR3 protein. The top ten hold about 19% of the sample, which has about 360,000 distinct CDR3 sequences, under 20% seen once. The data also belong to a second study, concerning T cells in Graves' hyperthyroidism and ophthalmopathy.

Sequences were derived from peripheral blood mononuclear cells (PBMCs), sampled at new diagnosis, from a patient treated with antithyroid drugs. These receptors were collected from a woman aged 18-29 years with Graves disease. Both conserved end residues are part of each CDR3. D genes are given only for firm matches. The size entry is marked missing in some rows and otherwise reads once, few, many or a size class.

TRBJ2-1	TRBV11-3	-	-	CASSLDGPNNEQFF	TGTGCCAGCAGCTTAGATGGCCCCAACAATGAGCAGTTCTTC
TRBJ2-6	TRBV12-3/TRBV12-4	many	TRBD2	CASRGLSSSGANVLTF	TGTGCCAGCAGGGGACTAAGTTCGTCTGGGGCCAACGTCCTGACTTTC
TRBJ2-5	TRBV20-1	few	TRBD2	CSAASGAWETQYF	TGCAGTGCTGCTAGCGGGGCGTGGGAGACCCAGTACTTC
TRBJ2-7	TRBV6-5	few	TRBD2	CASSYQREVPYEQYF	TGTGCCAGCAGTTACCAGCGGGAGGTTCCTTACGAGCAGTACTTC
TRBJ2-3	TRBV20-1	many	-	CSARGTADRTDTQYF	TGCAGTGCTAGAGGGACTGCCGATCGCACAGATACGCAGTATTTT
TRBJ2-7	TRBV28	many	TRBD2	CASSSLAGGTYEQYF	TGTGCCAGCAGTTCATTAGCGGGAGGGACGTACGAGCAGTACTTC
TRBJ1-6	TRBV7-3	many	TRBD1	CASSLGGTGNSPLHF	TGTGCCAGCAGCCTCGGAGGGACAGGGAATTCACCCCTCCACTTT
TRBJ2-1	TRBV7-3	-	TRBD1	CASSPPPGQGNEQFF	TGTGCCAGCAGCCCTCCTCCGGGACAGGGGAATGAGCAGTTCTTC
TRBJ1-5	TRBV6-1	-	TRBD1	CASRGQGAHQPQHF	TGTGCCAGCAGGGGACAGGGGGCGCATCAGCCCCAGCATTTT
TRBJ2-2	TRBV2	many	-	CASRAEHTGELFF	TGTGCCAGCAGGGCAGAGCACACCGGGGAGCTGTTTTTT
TRBJ1-6	TRBV12-3/TRBV12-4	many	TRBD1	CASNLGTGASPLHF	TGTGCCAGCAACCTCGGGACAGGGGCATCACCCCTCCACTTT
TRBJ1-3	TRBV7-2	-	-	CASSLSRSRQLSGNTIYF	TGTGCCAGCAGCCTTTCACGGAGCCGACAGCTCTCTGGAAACACCATATATTTT
TRBJ2-2	TRBV18	many	TRBD1	CASSPRQGQLFF	TGTGCCAGCTCACCGCGACAGGGACAGCTGTTTTTT
TRBJ1-4	TRBV2	many	TRBD1	CASSVFDRDRGLF	TGTGCCAGCAGTGTTTTCGACCGGGACAGGGGCCTTTTT
TRBJ1-2	TRBV6-5	many	TRBD1	CASSYVTGGNYGYTF	TGTGCCAGCAGTTATGTGACAGGGGGAAACTATGGCTACACCTTC
TRBJ2-1	TRBV14	-	-	CASSLHQAGQFF	TGTGCCAGCAGCCTTCATCAGGCTGGGCAGTTCTTC
TRBJ2-2	TRBV9	-	TRBD2	CASSVGGREGGELFF	TGTGCCAGCAGCGTAGGCGGCAGGGAGGGCGGGGAGCTGTTTTTT
TRBJ1-2	TRBV9	-	-	CASSVARYGYTF	TGTGCCAGCAGCGTAGCCAGGTATGGCTACACCTTC
TRBJ2-1	TRBV7-9	many	TRBD2	CASSPTSPDEQFF	TGTGCCAGCAGCCCGACTAGCCCGGATGAGCAGTTCTTC
TRBJ1-2	TRBV2	many	-	CASSEASARKDYGYTF	TGTGCCAGCAGTGAGGCCTCCGCCAGGAAGGACTATGGCTACACCTTC
TRBJ2-1	TRBV27	-	TRBD2	CASSLWGGSSYNEQFF	TGTGCCAGCAGTTTATGGGGGGGTAGCTCCTACAATGAGCAGTTCTTC
TRBJ2-1	TRBV5-1	few	TRBD2	CASSWGLSSGIIYNEQFF	TGCGCCAGCAGCTGGGGATTGTCTAGCGGGATTATTTACAATGAGCAGTTCTTC
TRBJ2-7	TRBV29-1	many	TRBD1	CSVATGSYEQYF	TGCAGCGTGGCGACAGGGAGCTACGAGCAGTACTTC
TRBJ1-3	TRBV6-2/TRBV6-3	-	TRBD1	CASRTGESGNTIYF	TGTGCCAGCAGGACAGGGGAGTCTGGAAACACCATATATTTT
TRBJ2-1	TRBV27	many	TRBD2	CASSLGLAGGHSYNEQFF	TGTGCCAGCAGTCTGGGGTTAGCGGGAGGTCACTCCTACAATGAGCAGTTCTTC
TRBJ1-4	TRBV4-1	few	-	CASSQEWSATNEKLFF	TGCGCCAGCAGCCAAGAGTGGTCAGCAACTAATGAAAAACTGTTTTTT
TRBJ2-4	TRBV29-1	-	-	CSVPGRGPDVSKNIQYF	TGCAGCGTCCCGGGCCGAGGACCGGACGTTTCCAAAAACATTCAGTACTTC
TRBJ1-5	TRBV28	many	-	CASNTFNQPQHF	TGTGCCAGCAACACCTTCAATCAGCCCCAGCATTTT
TRBJ2-3	TRBV28	many	-	CASSLEKSTDTQYF	TGTGCCAGCAGTCTAGAGAAGAGCACAGATACGCAGTATTTT
TRBJ1-6	TRBV9	few	-	CASSLGGAPLHF	TGTGCCAGCAGCTTAGGGGGAGCGCCCCTCCACTTT
TRBJ1-3	TRBV7-6	-	-	CASSLSQTSGNTIYF	TGTGCCAGCAGCTTATCACAGACCTCTGGAAACACCATATATTTT
TRBJ1-4	TRBV6-2/TRBV6-3	-	-	CASSLDRKATNEKLFF	TGTGCCAGCAGCCTTGACAGGAAAGCAACTAATGAAAAACTGTTTTTT
TRBJ2-3	TRBV5-1	many	TRBD2	CASSVTSGGGDTQYF	TGCGCCAGCAGCGTGACTAGCGGGGGAGGAGATACGCAGTATTTT
TRBJ1-4	TRBV30	many	-	CAWNIGAPNEKLFF	TGTGCCTGGAACATCGGCGCCCCCAATGAAAAACTGTTTTTT
TRBJ1-2	TRBV12-3/TRBV12-4	many	TRBD1	CASSSTGTGGSGYTF	TGTGCCAGCAGTTCAACCGGGACAGGGGGTTCTGGCTACACCTTC
TRBJ1-2	TRBV2	-	TRBD1	CASIRTGENYGYTF	TGTGCCAGCATTCGGACAGGGGAAAACTATGGCTACACCTTC
TRBJ2-3	TRBV28	many	TRBD2	CASSITGGSTDTQYF	TGTGCCAGCAGTATCACGGGGGGGAGCACAGATACGCAGTATTTT
TRBJ1-5	TRBV18	many	TRBD1	CASSPDRALPQHF	TGTGCCAGCTCCCCGGACAGGGCACTACCCCAGCATTTT
TRBJ2-7	TRBV27	many	-	CASSSPTGTTYEQYF	TGTGCCAGCAGTTCACCAACCGGGACAACCTACGAGCAGTACTTC
TRBJ2-5	TRBV11-2	many	-	CASSWVVRETQYF	TGTGCCAGCAGCTGGGTAGTCCGGGAGACCCAGTACTTC